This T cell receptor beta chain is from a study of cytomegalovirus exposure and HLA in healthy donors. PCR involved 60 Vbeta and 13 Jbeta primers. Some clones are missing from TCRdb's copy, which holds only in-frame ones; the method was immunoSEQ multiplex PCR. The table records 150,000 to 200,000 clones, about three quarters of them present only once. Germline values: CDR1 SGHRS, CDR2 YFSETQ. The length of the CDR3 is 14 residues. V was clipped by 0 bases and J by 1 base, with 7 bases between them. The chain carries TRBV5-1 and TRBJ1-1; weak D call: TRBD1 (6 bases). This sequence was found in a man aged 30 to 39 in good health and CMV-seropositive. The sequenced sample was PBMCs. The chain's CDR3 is CASSLAGQNTEAFF. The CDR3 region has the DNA TGCGCCAGCAGCTTGGCGGGACAGAACACTGAAGCTTTCTTT.